These T cell receptor beta chains were read from a single sample in a study of PD-L1 blockade in urothelial cancer. Assay: immunoSEQ multiplex PCR; the TCRdb copy retains only in-frame clones and omits some. This sample has 95,000 or so clones, with roughly 87% found just once. The sample in question was PBMCs, obtained around atezolizumab (anti-PD-L1) treatment. These receptors were taken from a man aged 60 to 75 with urothelial cancer. The CDR3 runs from the conserved cysteine through the conserved F or W. A D gene is named only where the DNA matches it firmly. Size values are once, few and many counts, or a class for expanded clones, and some rows have none.

clone_size	v_call	d_call	j_call	cdr3_nt	cdr3_aa
.	TRBV6-1	TRBD2	TRBJ2-1	TGTGCCAGCATCCCGGCGGTAGCGGGAGCCAATGAGCAGTTCTTC	CASIPAVAGANEQFF
.	TRBV5-6	TRBD2	TRBJ2-7	TGTGCCAGCAGCTTGGGTAGCGGGGCCCCCTTTGGCGAGCAGTACTTC	CASSLGSGAPFGEQYF
.	TRBV7-2	.	TRBJ2-5	TGTGCCAGCAGCTACTTACCGGGGACCCAGTACTTC	CASSYLPGTQYF
.	TRBV4-3	TRBD1	TRBJ2-2	TGCGCCAGCAGCCAAGATAGTGTGGGACAGGGTGCCACCGGGGAGCTGTTTTTT	CASSQDSVGQGATGELFF
.	TRBV6-6	TRBD1	TRBJ1-2	TGTGCCAGCAGCTCCGGGACAGTCTATGGCTACACCTTC	CASSSGTVYGYTF
.	TRBV6-6	TRBD1	TRBJ1-2	TGTGCCAGCAGGTCAGGACAGGGGGCGGTTGGCTACACCTTC	CASRSGQGAVGYTF
.	TRBV6-5	.	TRBJ1-5	TGTGCCAGCAGTTACTCGGGCAGGGGTTCGAATCAGCCCCAGCATTTT	CASSYSGRGSNQPQHF
.	TRBV18	.	TRBJ2-6	TGTGCCAGCTCACCATTGCAGGCGGGGGGGGCCAACGTCCTGACTTTC	CASSPLQAGGANVLTF
few	TRBV4-1	TRBD1	TRBJ1-2	TGCGCCAGCAGCTTAACCGGGACAGGAAACTATGGCTACACCTTC	CASSLTGTGNYGYTF
.	TRBV10-3	.	TRBJ1-1	TGTGCCTCCCGAACGGTCAACACTGAAGCTTTCTTT	CASRTVNTEAFF
.	TRBV10-3	TRBD2	TRBJ2-1	TGTGCCATCAGTGGATTAGCGGGGGGTAACAATGAGCAGTTCTTC	CAISGLAGGNNEQFF
.	TRBV4-1	TRBD1	TRBJ2-1	TGCGCCAGCAGCCAAGACAGGGGGCCCTACAATGAGCAGTTCTTC	CASSQDRGPYNEQFF
once	TRBV5-1	TRBD2	TRBJ2-1	TGCGCCAGCAGCCTCGGACTAGACCCCAATGAGCAGTTCTTC	CASSLGLDPNEQFF
.	TRBV5-6	TRBD1	TRBJ2-7	TGTGCCAGCAGCTTTAGGACAGGGGCTTTCCACGAGCAGTACTTC	CASSFRTGAFHEQYF
.	TRBV11-3	.	TRBJ2-3	TGTGCCAGCAGCCCGTCGGCAGGGGGACTCACAGATACGCAGTATTTT	CASSPSAGGLTDTQYF
.	TRBV7-2	TRBD1	TRBJ2-7	TGTGCCAGCAGCTTTGGGACAGGATTCTCCTACGAGCAGTACTTC	CASSFGTGFSYEQYF
.	TRBV11-3	TRBD1	TRBJ1-1	TGTGCCAGCCTCAGACAGGGAGACACTGAAGCTTTCTTT	CASLRQGDTEAFF
.	TRBV19	.	TRBJ1-2	TGTGCCAGCGAACAGGGAGAAATCTATGGCTACACCTTC	CASEQGEIYGYTF
once	TRBV19	TRBD1	TRBJ2-7	TGTGCCAGTAGTTCCGGGACAGGGCCCTACGAGCAGTACTTC	CASSSGTGPYEQYF
.	TRBV7-2	TRBD1	TRBJ2-7	TGTGCCAGCAGCCGGGACAGGGACTGGGAGCAGTACTTC	CASSRDRDWEQYF
.	TRBV4-1	.	TRBJ2-1	TGCGCCAGCACCCTAGCAAGAGGGAGCTCCTACAATGAGCAGTTCTTC	CASTLARGSSYNEQFF
.	TRBV30	TRBD2	TRBJ2-1	TGTGCCTGGAGTGTCTATACAGGTAGGGGCGGGAGATTCCTGTTTCGGAATGAGCAGTTCTTC	CAWSVYTGRGGRFLFRNEQFF
.	TRBV5-4	.	TRBJ1-2	TGTGCCAGCAGCAGCCTTACAGGGTCCCGCTATGGCTACACCTTC	CASSSLTGSRYGYTF
once	TRBV28	TRBD1	TRBJ1-1	TGTGCCAGCAGCCCTGGGGACAGGGTTTTCCCTGAAGCTTTCTTT	CASSPGDRVFPEAFF
.	TRBV5-1	.	TRBJ2-2	TGCGCCAGCAGCTTGGACGGTACGAACACCGGGGAGCTGTTTTTT	CASSLDGTNTGELFF
once	TRBV10-3	.	TRBJ1-1	TGTGCCATCAGTCCGATAAACTCTAGAGACACTGAAGCTTTCTTT	CAISPINSRDTEAFF
.	TRBV6-6	.	TRBJ2-7	TGTGCCAGCAGCGTGGTGCCAGACTCCTACGAGCAGTACTTC	CASSVVPDSYEQYF
.	TRBV29-1	.	TRBJ1-1	TGCAGCGTTGAAGAAGGGGTCACTGAAGCTTTCTTT	CSVEEGVTEAFF
.	TRBV7-9	.	TRBJ2-7	TGTGCCAGCAGCTCTCCTAAGGGAGTCGGCGAGCAGTACTTC	CASSSPKGVGEQYF
.	TRBV18	.	TRBJ2-2	TGTGCCAGCTCACCATCGGACAGCGGGGAGCTGTTTTTT	CASSPSDSGELFF
once	TRBV30	TRBD2	TRBJ2-7	TGTGCCTGGAGGCCCAGTTACGGGACTAGCGGTTACGAGCAGTACTTC	CAWRPSYGTSGYEQYF
.	TRBV27	.	TRBJ2-7	TGTGCCAGCAGTCGACAGTATTTCTACGAGCAGTACTTC	CASSRQYFYEQYF
.	TRBV6-5	.	TRBJ2-2	TGTGCCAGTGTCGGGGGGCCCGGGGAGCTGTTTTTT	CASVGGPGELFF
.	TRBV4-1	TRBD1	TRBJ2-1	TGCGCCAGCAGCCAAGCGGGACAGAGCTACAATGAGCAGTTCTTC	CASSQAGQSYNEQFF
.	TRBV18	TRBD1	TRBJ2-5	TGTGCCAGCTCACTCGACAGGGGGCGGATGGAGACCCAGTACTTC	CASSLDRGRMETQYF
.	TRBV20-1	.	TRBJ2-7	TGCAGTGCTGGGAGTAGTAGGGAGAAGTACTTC	CSAGSSREKYF
.	TRBV11-2	TRBD1	TRBJ2-5	TGTGCCAGCAGCTTAGGGGACAGGGAGGTGGAGACCCAGTACTTC	CASSLGDREVETQYF
.	TRBV9	.	TRBJ2-1	TGTGCCAGCAGCGTAGGCCAGGGCTACAATGAGCAGTTCTTC	CASSVGQGYNEQFF
.	TRBV5-1	.	TRBJ2-1	TGCGCCAGCAGCTTGGCCGGGGACTGGGGCAATGAGCAGTTCTTC	CASSLAGDWGNEQFF
.	TRBV7-7	TRBD1	TRBJ2-5	TGTGCCACCAGCAAAGGGACAGGTCAAGAGACCCAGTACTTC	CATSKGTGQETQYF